One and the same sample provided the 10 T cell receptor beta chains below, sequenced in a study of blood T cell repertoires in COVID-19. Sequencing used immunoSEQ multiplex PCR; TCRdb keeps in-frame clones, though not all of them. Here the sample spans more than 200,000 clones, less than 90% being singletons. The sequenced sample consisted of peripheral blood. All receptors come from a man aged 25 to 40 with active or convalescent COVID-19.

The V and J genes are TRBV2 and TRBJ2-2; D is possibly TRBD1 (5 bases). The CDR3 length is 13 residues. The V end was cut by 5 bases, the J end by 3 bases, with 7 bases between. Per the germline V gene, CDR1 is SNHLY and CDR2 is FYNNEI. CDR3 sequence (DNA): TGTGCCAGCAGTCGCAGGGACACCGGGGAGCTGTTTTTT. Its protein product is CASSRRDTGELFF.

This clone was seen more than once but under ten times. The CDR3 bases are TGTGCCAGCAGCGTCCTAGCCGCGGGGTCTCGGAGCGCGCGCAATGAGCAGTTCTTC. This gives the protein CASSVLAAGSRSARNEQFF. This chain joins TRBV9 and TRBJ2-1; a possible D gene is TRBD2 (6 bases). The germline V and J ends were trimmed by 2 bases and 6 bases, with 27 bases remaining between them. The germline CDR1 and CDR2 sequences are SGDLS and YYNGEE. The CDR3 runs to 19 residues.

The chain links TRBV6-5 to TRBJ2-2; D is tentatively TRBD1 or TRBD2 (5 bases each). This CDR3 spans 13 amino acids. From germline, CDR1 is MNHEY and CDR2 SVGAGI. The V end lost 10 bases, the J end lost 0 bases, and 9 bases lay between the germline ends. Here the CDR3 DNA reads TGTGCCACCAGGGAGACGAACACCGGGGAGCTGTTTTTT. This codes for CATRETNTGELFF.

The J gene is TRBJ1-5, the V gene TRBV2; 8 bases line up with TRBD1. After removal of 7 bases from V and 9 bases from J, the junction contained 5 bases not matched to a gene. The germline CDR1 and CDR2 sequences are SNHLY and FYNNEI. The CDR3 spans 12 residues. CDR3 protein: CASMDRDWPQHF. The DNA for the CDR3 is TGTGCCAGCATGGACAGGGATTGGCCCCAGCATTTT.

The rearrangement links TRBV5-1 to TRBJ1-1; the D is unclear. Trimming stripped 4 bases from V and 6 bases from J, with 13 bases between. This CDR3 has 13 residues. Germline assignment: CDR1 SGHRS and CDR2 YFSETQ. CDR3 bases: TGCGCCAGCAGCATCGGGGTGTCGGCTGAAGCTTTCTTT. It codes for CASSIGVSAEAFF.

The chain combines TRBV15 with TRBJ1-1; D remains ambiguous. V lost 0 bases and J 3 bases, leaving 11 bases between the germline ends. There are 15 residues in the CDR3. Per germline, CDR1 LNHNV and CDR2 YYDKDF (reference sequence). The CDR3 reads CATSRDLARDTEAFF. The CDR3 DNA sequence: TGTGCCACCAGCAGAGATCTCGCCCGGGACACTGAAGCTTTCTTT.

This clone showed up just once. The chain is built from TRBV7-9 and TRBJ2-3; a possible D gene is TRBD1 (6 bases). This CDR3 spans 14 amino acids. Looked up from germline, CDR1 is SEHNR and CDR2 is FQNEAQ (reference sequence). Trimming removed 10 bases from V and 2 bases from J, with 16 bases in between. CDR3 sequence reads: CANHRTADTDTQYF. DNA for the CDR3: TGTGCCAACCATAGGACAGCCGACACAGATACGCAGTATTTT.

The V gene is TRBV29-1, the J gene TRBJ2-3; 8 bases match TRBD2. The CDR3 loop spans 15 amino acids. Germline lookup yields CDR1 SQVTM and CDR2 ANQGSEA. After removal of 2 bases from V and 2 bases from J, the junction contained 6 bases not matched to a gene. Here the CDR3 reads CSVEPPGGPTDTQYF. The CDR3 bases are TGCAGCGTTGAACCGCCGGGGGGGCCCACAGATACGCAGTATTTT.

V and J are TRBV4-3 and TRBJ2-7; D perhaps matches TRBD1 (5 bases). The CDR3 runs 13 residues. Germline V gives CDR1 LGHNA, CDR2 YSLEER. V was cut by 1 base and J by 6 bases, with 10 bases left in between. CDR3 sequence: CASSQGRTTEQYF. In DNA, the CDR3 is TGCGCCAGCAGCCAAGGCCGGACAACCGAGCAGTACTTC.

The chain couples TRBV3-1 (or the pseudogene TRBV3-2) to TRBJ1-2, with a tentative D call TRBD1 (5 bases). Germline V gene data show CDR1 as LGHDT and CDR2 as YNNKEL (reference sequence). The length of the CDR3 is 15 residues. The germline V and J ends were trimmed by 5 bases and 3 bases, with 16 bases remaining between them. CDR3 region: CASSSRDPGDYGYTF. In DNA form, the CDR3 reads TGTGCCAGCAGCTCCCGGGACCCGGGGGACTATGGCTACACCTTC.